These T cell receptor beta chains were read from a single sample in a study of OX40 agonist ivuxolimab in advanced cancers. Data came from immunoSEQ multiplex PCR; TCRdb stores just in-frame clones and leaves some out. In the table there are 60,000 to 100,000 clones, over 70% of which are singletons. The sample here was CD4+ or CD8+ T cells sorted from blood, taken in a trial of the OX40 agonist ivuxolimab. These receptors were taken from an adult with an advanced solid tumor such as melanoma, head and neck, liver or kidney cancer. Both conserved end residues are part of each CDR3. The order of the fields is CDR3 DNA, CDR3 protein, J gene, clone size, V gene, D gene. A D gene is named only where the DNA matches it firmly. Clone size is shown for a subset of rows, as once, few, many or a class of expanded clone.

TGTGCCAGCAGCCCTGGGTGGGGCCCTATTATCGGCGGGGAGCTGTTTTTT,CASSPGWGPIIGGELFF,TRBJ2-2,.,TRBV14,.
TGCGCCAGCAGCCAAGATCGTGCAAGGAGGCTTTTAGGGGCCCAGTACTTC,CASSQDRARRLLGAQYF,TRBJ2-5,.,TRBV4-1,.
TGCGCCAGCAGCTTGGCCTTGGGGATAGGCACTGAAGCTTTCTTT,CASSLALGIGTEAFF,TRBJ1-1,.,TRBV5-1,.
TGTGCCAGCAGGGTAGACAGGGGAATTAACGAGCAGTACTTC,CASRVDRGINEQYF,TRBJ2-7,.,TRBV6-5,TRBD1
TGTGCCAGCACCCGGGAGGGAGGGAGGGCCGGGGAGCTGTTTTTT,CASTREGGRAGELFF,TRBJ2-2,.,TRBV27,TRBD2
TGTGCCTGGAGAGTCCCCTCTGGGGCCAACGTCCTGACTTTC,CAWRVPSGANVLTF,TRBJ2-6,.,TRBV30,.
TGTGCCACCAGCAGAGACTCGGGTCCCAATGAGCAGTTCTTC,CATSRDSGPNEQFF,TRBJ2-1,.,TRBV15,.
TGTGCCAGCTCTTCGGGGCGAAAAGAGACCCAGTACTTC,CASSSGRKETQYF,TRBJ2-5,.,TRBV18,.
TGTGCCAGCAGACCTCAGGGGTTCTATTCACCCCTCCACTTT,CASRPQGFYSPLHF,TRBJ1-6,.,TRBV7-2,.
TGTGCCAGCAGGACCGCCGCCTTGAACACCGGGGAGCTGTTTTTT,CASRTAALNTGELFF,TRBJ2-2,few,TRBV27,.
TGTGCCAGCAGGGACAGTTCCCCTAACTATGGCTACACCTTC,CASRDSSPNYGYTF,TRBJ1-2,.,TRBV6-5,.
TGTGCCAGTAGTATATCGTCTAATTCACCCCTCCACTTT,CASSISSNSPLHF,TRBJ1-6,once,TRBV19,.